This T cell receptor beta chain stems from a study of early T cells in non-severe SARS-CoV-2 infection. TCRdb itself ran the 5' RACE reads through MiXCR, one entry per CDR3 protein. The table includes approximately 49,000 distinct CDR3 sequences, roughly 10% detected once. J gave up 3 bases and V 6 bases, and 3 bases lay outside the gene matches. CDR3 length: 13 amino acids. Per germline, CDR1 MNHEY and CDR2 SVGEGT. This clonotype came up many times. Sequencing input: whole blood. The chain combines TRBV6-2 or TRBV6-3 with TRBJ1-2, with TRBD1 identical over 8 bases. The TCR sequence derives from an adult who was a healthcare worker with PCR-confirmed SARS-CoV-2 infection or an uninfected control (not recorded which). CDR3 protein: CASRTGGDYGYTF. The CDR3 bases are TGTGCCAGCAGAACAGGGGGAGACTATGGCTACACCTTC.